The TCR beta chain under discussion was sequenced for a study of radiation and T cells in renal cell carcinoma. Documented time point: blood 4 weeks post-SBRT, at nephrectomy. Documented treatment: 15 Gy SBRT to primary tumor, nephrectomy 4 weeks later. Clear cell pathology was present in this patient's renal cell carcinoma. The method was immunoSEQ multiplex PCR; TCRdb's version includes in-frame clones alone and lacks a portion of them. The sample lists approximately 86,000 clones; about 82% were seen once. Comment on this clone: Its target is not known.

CDR3 length: 13 residues. Germline V lookup: CDR1 SNHLY, CDR2 FYNNEI. Trimming cost V 2 bases and J 5 bases, with 9 bases left between them. Study findings and constraints: Top tumor clonotypes rose in blood 2 weeks post-radiation, then contracted.

This TCR came from a man between 50 and 59 years old with renal cell carcinoma. The sequencing used blood, collected from a patient whose treatment included radiotherapy and nephrectomy. V usage is TRBV2 and J usage is TRBJ1-2; no clear D gene. The chain's CDR3 is CASSETVLYGYTF. In DNA form, the CDR3 reads TGTGCCAGCAGTGAAACAGTCCTTTATGGCTACACCTTC.